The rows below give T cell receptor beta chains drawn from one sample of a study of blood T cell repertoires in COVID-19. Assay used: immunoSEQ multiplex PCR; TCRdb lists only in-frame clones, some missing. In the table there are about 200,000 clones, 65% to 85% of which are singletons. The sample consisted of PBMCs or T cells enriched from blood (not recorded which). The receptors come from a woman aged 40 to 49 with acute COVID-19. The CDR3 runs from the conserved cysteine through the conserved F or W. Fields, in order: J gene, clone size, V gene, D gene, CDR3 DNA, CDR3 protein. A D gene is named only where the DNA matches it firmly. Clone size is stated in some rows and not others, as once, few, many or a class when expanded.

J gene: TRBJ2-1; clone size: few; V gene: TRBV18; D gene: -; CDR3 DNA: TGTGCCAGCTCACCGGGGAGCTCCTACAATGAGCAGTTCTTC; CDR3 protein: CASSPGSSYNEQFF
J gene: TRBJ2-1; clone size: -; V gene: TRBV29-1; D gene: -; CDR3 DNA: TGCAGCGTTGAAGATTCGGGGGGCCCGCAGTTCTTC; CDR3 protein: CSVEDSGGPQFF
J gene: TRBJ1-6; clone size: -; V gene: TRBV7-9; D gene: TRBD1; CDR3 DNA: TGTGCCAGCAGCTTATACGGGACAGGGCAATCACCCCTCCACTTT; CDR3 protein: CASSLYGTGQSPLHF
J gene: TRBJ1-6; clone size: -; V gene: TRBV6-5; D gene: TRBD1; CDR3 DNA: TGTGCCAGCAGGCGGGACAGGGGGGTTTCACCCCTCCACTTT; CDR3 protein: CASRRDRGVSPLHF
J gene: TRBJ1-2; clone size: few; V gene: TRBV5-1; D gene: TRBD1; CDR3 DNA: TGCGCCAGCGGAAACGGCCAGGGGGCTGTTGGCTACACCTTC; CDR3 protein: CASGNGQGAVGYTF
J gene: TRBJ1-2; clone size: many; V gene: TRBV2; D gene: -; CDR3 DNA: TGTGCCAGCAGTGTATTTCCAGGGGCCGACTATGGCTACACCTTC; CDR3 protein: CASSVFPGADYGYTF
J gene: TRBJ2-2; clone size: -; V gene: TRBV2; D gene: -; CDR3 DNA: TGTGCCAGCAGTGAATCCCGCACCGGGGAGCTGTTTTTT; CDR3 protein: CASSESRTGELFF
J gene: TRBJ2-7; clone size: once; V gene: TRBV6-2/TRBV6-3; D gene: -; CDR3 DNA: TGTGCCAGCAGTTACTCCACGGCCGGGTCCCCTTACGAGCAGTACTTC; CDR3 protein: CASSYSTAGSPYEQYF
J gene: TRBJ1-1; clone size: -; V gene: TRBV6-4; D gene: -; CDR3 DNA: TGTGCCAGCAGCAGGGGCTTGAACACTGAAGCTTTCTTT; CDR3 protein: CASSRGLNTEAFF
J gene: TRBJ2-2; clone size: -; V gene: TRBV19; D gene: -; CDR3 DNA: TGTGCCAGTAGTGTAAGCGAGAACACCGGGGAGCTGTTTTTT; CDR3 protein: CASSVSENTGELFF
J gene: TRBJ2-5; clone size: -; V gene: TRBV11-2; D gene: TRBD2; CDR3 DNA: TGTGCCAGCAGCTCGGGACTAGCGGGAGGGTCAATCCAAGAGACCCAGTACTTC; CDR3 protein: CASSSGLAGGSIQETQYF
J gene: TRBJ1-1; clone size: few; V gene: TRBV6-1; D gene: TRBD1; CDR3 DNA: TGTGCCAGCAGTGGCGGGACAGCCCTTTTGAACACTGAAGCTTTCTTT; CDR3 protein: CASSGGTALLNTEAFF
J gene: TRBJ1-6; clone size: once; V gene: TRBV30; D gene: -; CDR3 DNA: TGTGCCTGGGAACCACCCCGGGGAGGATCACCCCTCCACTTT; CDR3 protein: CAWEPPRGGSPLHF
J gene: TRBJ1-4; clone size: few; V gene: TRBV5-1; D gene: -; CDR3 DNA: TGCGCCAGCAGCTTGGCCACAGGGTTGGGAGAAAAACTGTTTTTT; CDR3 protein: CASSLATGLGEKLFF
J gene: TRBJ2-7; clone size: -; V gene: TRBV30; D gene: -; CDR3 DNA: TGTGCCTGGAACCGGGGTCTGGAGCAGTACTTC; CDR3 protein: CAWNRGLEQYF
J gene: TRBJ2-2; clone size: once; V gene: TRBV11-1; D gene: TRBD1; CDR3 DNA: TGTGCCAGCAGCCGGGACAGGGCCGGGGAGCTGTTTTTT; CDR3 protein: CASSRDRAGELFF
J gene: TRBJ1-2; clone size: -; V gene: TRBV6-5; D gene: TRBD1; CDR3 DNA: TGTGCCAGCAGTTACGGGGACAGGGGGCCTGGCTACACCTTC; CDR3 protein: CASSYGDRGPGYTF
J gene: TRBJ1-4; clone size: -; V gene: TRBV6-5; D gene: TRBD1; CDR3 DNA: TGTGCCAGCAGTCACCGGGACAGTAATGAAAAACTGTTTTTT; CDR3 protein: CASSHRDSNEKLFF
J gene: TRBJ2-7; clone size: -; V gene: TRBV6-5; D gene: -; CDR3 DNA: TGTGCCACTTCGTGGGACACCCACTCCTACGAGCAGTACTTC; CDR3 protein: CATSWDTHSYEQYF
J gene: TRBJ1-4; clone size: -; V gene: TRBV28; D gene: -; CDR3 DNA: TGTGCCAGCAGTTTAATGGGAGGGGGAAATGAAAAACTGTTTTTT; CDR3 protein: CASSLMGGGNEKLFF
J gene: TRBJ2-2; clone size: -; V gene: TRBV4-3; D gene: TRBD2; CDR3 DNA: TGCGCCAGCAGCCGACTAGCGGGATCGGACACCGGGGAGCTGTTTTTT; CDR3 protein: CASSRLAGSDTGELFF
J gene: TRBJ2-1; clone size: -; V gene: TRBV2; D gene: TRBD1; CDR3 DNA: TGTGCCAGCAGTGTCGGACAGGGGGAATACAATGAGCAGTTCTTC; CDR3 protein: CASSVGQGEYNEQFF
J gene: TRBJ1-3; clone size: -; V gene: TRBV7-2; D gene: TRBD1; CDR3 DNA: TGTGCCAGCAGCTACGGACAGGGGTCTGGAAACACCATATATTTT; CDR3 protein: CASSYGQGSGNTIYF
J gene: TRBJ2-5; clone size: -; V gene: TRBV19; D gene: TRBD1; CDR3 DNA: TGTGCCAGTAGTACGGCTAGGACAGGGGGCGGGGAGACCCAGTACTTC; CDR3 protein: CASSTARTGGGETQYF
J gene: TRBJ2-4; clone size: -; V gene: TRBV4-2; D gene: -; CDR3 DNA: TGTGCCAGCAGCCAGACAGACAGGGCCAAAAACATTCAGTACTTC; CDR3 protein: CASSQTDRAKNIQYF
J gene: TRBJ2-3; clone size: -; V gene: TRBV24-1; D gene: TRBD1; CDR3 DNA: TGTGCCACCGGGGACAGGCGAGCCAGGGATACGCAGTATTTT; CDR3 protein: CATGDRRARDTQYF
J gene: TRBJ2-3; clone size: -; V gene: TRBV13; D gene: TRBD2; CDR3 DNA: TGTGCCAGCAGCCGCCGGCTAGCGGGAGGGACAGATACGCAGTATTTT; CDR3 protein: CASSRRLAGGTDTQYF
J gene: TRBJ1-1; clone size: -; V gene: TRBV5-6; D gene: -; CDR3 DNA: TGTGCCAGCAGGGGGGATGGGGGCGCGAACACTGAAGCTTTCTTT; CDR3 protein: CASRGDGGANTEAFF
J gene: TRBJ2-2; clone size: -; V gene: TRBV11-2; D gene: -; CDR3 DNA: TGTGCCAGCAGCTTGGCGTCAGGGGCGGCCGGGGAGCTGTTTTTT; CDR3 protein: CASSLASGAAGELFF
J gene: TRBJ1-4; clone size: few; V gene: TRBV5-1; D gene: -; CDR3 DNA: TGCGCCAGCAGCTTACAGGGATTTAATGAAAAACTGTTTTTT; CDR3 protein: CASSLQGFNEKLFF
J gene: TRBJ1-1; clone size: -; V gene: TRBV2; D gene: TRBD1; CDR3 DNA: TGTGCCAGCAGCCCTAGACAGGGCACTGAAGCTTTCTTT; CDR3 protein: CASSPRQGTEAFF
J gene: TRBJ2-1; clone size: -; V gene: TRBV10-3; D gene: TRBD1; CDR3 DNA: TGTGCCATCAGTGAGGTGACAGGGCGGTTCAATGAGCAGTTCTTC; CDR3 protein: CAISEVTGRFNEQFF
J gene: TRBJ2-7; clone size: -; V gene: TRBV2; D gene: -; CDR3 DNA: TGTGCCAGCATGGCGTATAGGAGCGAGCAGTACTTC; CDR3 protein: CASMAYRSEQYF
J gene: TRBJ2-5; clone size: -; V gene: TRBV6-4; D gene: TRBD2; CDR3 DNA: TGTGCCAGCAGTGACGGGGCGGGAGGGCAAGAGACCCAGTACTTC; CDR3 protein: CASSDGAGGQETQYF
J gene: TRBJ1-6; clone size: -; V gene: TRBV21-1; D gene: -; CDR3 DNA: TGTGCCAGATCACTCGAGACCGGGACAGGGGATTCACCCCTCCACTTT; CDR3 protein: CARSLETGTGDSPLHF
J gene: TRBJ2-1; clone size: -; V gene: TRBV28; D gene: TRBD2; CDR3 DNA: TGTGCCAGCAGTTTGCTAGCGGGAAATGAGCAGTTCTTC; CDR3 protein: CASSLLAGNEQFF
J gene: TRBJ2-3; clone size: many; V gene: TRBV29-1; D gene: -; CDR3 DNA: TGCAGCGGGTATCCAGGAGGAAGAGATACGCAGTATTTT; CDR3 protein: CSGYPGGRDTQYF
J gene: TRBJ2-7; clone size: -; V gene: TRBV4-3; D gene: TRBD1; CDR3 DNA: TGCGCCAGCAGCCGGGACAGGAATTACGAGCAGTACTTC; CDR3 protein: CASSRDRNYEQYF
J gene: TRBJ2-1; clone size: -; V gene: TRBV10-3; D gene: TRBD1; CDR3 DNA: TGTGCCAACGGACAGGGAACCTCCTACAATGAGCAGTTCTTC; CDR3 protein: CANGQGTSYNEQFF
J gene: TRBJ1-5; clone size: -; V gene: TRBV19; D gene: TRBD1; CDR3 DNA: TGTGCCAGTAGTACGCAGGGGGCTCAGCCCCAGCATTTT; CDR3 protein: CASSTQGAQPQHF
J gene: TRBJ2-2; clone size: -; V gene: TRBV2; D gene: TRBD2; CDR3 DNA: TGTGCCAGCAACCGTCGGGGGAGGGACACCGGGGAGCTGTTTTTT; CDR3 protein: CASNRRGRDTGELFF
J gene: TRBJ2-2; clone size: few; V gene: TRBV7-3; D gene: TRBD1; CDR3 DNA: TGTGCCAGCAGCACGACAGGGGCCGGGGAGCTGTTTTTT; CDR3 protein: CASSTTGAGELFF
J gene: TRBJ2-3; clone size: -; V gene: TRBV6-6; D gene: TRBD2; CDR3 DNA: TGTGCCAGCAGTTACGGTCACGCGGGGGTTGGAGATACGCAGTATTTT; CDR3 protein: CASSYGHAGVGDTQYF
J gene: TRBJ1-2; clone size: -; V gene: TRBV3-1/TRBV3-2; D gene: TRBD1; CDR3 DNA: TGTGCCAGCAGCCGTGCGGGACAGGGTAACTATGGCTACACCTTC; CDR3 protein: CASSRAGQGNYGYTF
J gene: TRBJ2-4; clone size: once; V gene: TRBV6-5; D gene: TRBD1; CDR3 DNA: TGTGCCAGCAGCCCAGGACAGGGGGCCAACATTCAGTACTTC; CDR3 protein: CASSPGQGANIQYF
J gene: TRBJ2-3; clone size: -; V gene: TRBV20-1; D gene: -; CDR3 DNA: TGCAGTGCTAGTGGGAACACAGGGCAGCCAAGCACAGATACGCAGTATTTT; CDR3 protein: CSASGNTGQPSTDTQYF
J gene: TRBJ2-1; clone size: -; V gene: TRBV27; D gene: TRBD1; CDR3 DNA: TGTGCCAGCAGAGGACAGGGGGACATCCCTTTAAATGAGCAGTTCTTC; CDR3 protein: CASRGQGDIPLNEQFF
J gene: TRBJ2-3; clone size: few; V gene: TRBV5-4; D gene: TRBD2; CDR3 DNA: TGTGCCAGCAGCCTCGGTAGCGGGGGGGCGAGCACAGATACGCAGTATTTT; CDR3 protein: CASSLGSGGASTDTQYF
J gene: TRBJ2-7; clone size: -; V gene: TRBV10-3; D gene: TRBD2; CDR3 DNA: TGTGCCATCAGGCCGGGACTAGCGGGAAAAGAGCAGTACTTC; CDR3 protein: CAIRPGLAGKEQYF
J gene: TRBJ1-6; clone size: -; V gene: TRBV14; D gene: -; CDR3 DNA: TGTGCCAGCAGCCCCCGGACAGTTAATTCACCCCTCCACTTT; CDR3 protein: CASSPRTVNSPLHF
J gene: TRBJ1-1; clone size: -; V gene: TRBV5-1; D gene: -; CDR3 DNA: TGCGCCAGCAGGGAGGATAACACTGAAGCTTTCTTT; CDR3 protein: CASREDNTEAFF
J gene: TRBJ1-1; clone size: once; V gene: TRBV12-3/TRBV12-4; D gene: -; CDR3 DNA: TGTGCCAGCAGTTTAACAAGACCCGGGGGAGCTTTCTTT; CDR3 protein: CASSLTRPGGAFF
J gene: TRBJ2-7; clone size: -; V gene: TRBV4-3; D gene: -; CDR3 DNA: TGCGCCAGCAGCCAAGAAATACAGGTAGGGGACATAGCCTACGAGCAGTACTTC; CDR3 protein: CASSQEIQVGDIAYEQYF
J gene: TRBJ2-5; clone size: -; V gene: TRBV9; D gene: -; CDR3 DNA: TGTGCCAGCAGCGTAGGGGGGGTATGGTTCCAAGAGACCCAGTACTTC; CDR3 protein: CASSVGGVWFQETQYF
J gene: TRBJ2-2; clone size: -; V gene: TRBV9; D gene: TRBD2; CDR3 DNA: TGTGCCAGCAGCGTATTGGCGGGAGGGCCCGACGGGGAGCTGTTTTTT; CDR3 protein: CASSVLAGGPDGELFF
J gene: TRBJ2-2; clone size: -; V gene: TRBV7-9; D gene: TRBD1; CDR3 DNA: TGTGCCAGCACCCAAACCGGGACAGTTAACACCGGGGAGCTGTTTTTT; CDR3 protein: CASTQTGTVNTGELFF
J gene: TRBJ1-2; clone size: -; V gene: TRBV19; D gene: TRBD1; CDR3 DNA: TGTGCCAGTAGTGTGCCGGGACAGCGTGGCTACACCTTC; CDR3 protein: CASSVPGQRGYTF